This T cell receptor (beta chain) was retrieved from a study of cytomegalovirus exposure and HLA in healthy donors. Study conclusions and caveats: After further analysis at a later stage, 16,951 TCR beta sequences were associated with HLA alleles at 0.05 false discovery rate. A missense variant in DCLRE1C was later tied to TCR beta V- and J-gene trimming. Diagnosis of cytomegalovirus status made by the classifier reportedly showed high specificity and sensitivity.

Germline CDR1 and CDR2: DFQATT and SNEGSKA (reference sequence). The CDR3 contains 11 residues. V lost 6 bases, J lost 7 bases, and 5 bases stayed unmatched. Among the donors, all were healthy bone marrow donors. PCR amplification relied on 60 Vbeta primers (plus 13 Jbeta primers). This table comes from immunoSEQ multiplex PCR, and its TCRdb copy is limited to in-frame clones, with some not included. The repertoire has about 200,000 clones, around 76% of them found once; the top ten carry around 6%. Remarks on this clone: Antigen specificity is unknown.

This rearrangement joins TRBV20-1 to TRBJ2-5; 7 bases are a match to TRBD2. The TCR sequence derives from a man aged 35 to 55 in good health and CMV-seropositive. The sample was PBMCs. CDR3: CSALWGGTQYF. The CDR3 DNA reads as TGCAGTGCCCTATGGGGGGGGACCCAGTACTTC.